What follows are 15 T cell receptor beta chains derived from one specimen sequenced in a study of blood T cell repertoires in COVID-19. Assay: immunoSEQ multiplex PCR; the TCRdb copy retains only in-frame clones and omits some. Of about 100,000 clones in the sample, around 87% were seen once. Sequencing was carried out using peripheral blood. Every receptor here comes from a woman aged 30 to 39 with acute or convalescent COVID-19.

The rearrangement joins TRBV5-6 to TRBJ1-1; the D gene is possibly TRBD1 (6 bases). Germline V lookup: CDR1 SGHDT, CDR2 YYEEEE. Trimming shortened V by 2 bases and J by 8 bases, and 10 bases separated the two germline ends. The CDR3 extends over 12 amino acids. The CDR3 nucleotides read TGTGCCAGCAGCTTCTGGACAGAAGAAGCTTTCTTT. Translation gives CASSFWTEEAFF.

J is TRBJ1-4 and V is TRBV6-5; 7 bases match TRBD1. The trim removed 6 bases at V and 4 bases at J, leaving 5 bases unmatched. The germline V gene has CDR1 MNHEY and CDR2 SVGAGI. This CDR3 is built from 14 residues. The CDR3: CASRAPGGNEKLFF. DNA of the CDR3: TGTGCCAGCAGAGCGCCAGGGGGTAATGAAAAACTGTTTTTT.

The rearrangement uses TRBV2 and TRBJ1-2, with D unclear. CDR3 size: 14 residues. Germline CDR1 and CDR2: SNHLY and FYNNEI. Trimming cost V 3 bases and J 4 bases, with 12 bases left between them. CDR3 loop: CASSDLETFYGYTF. The CDR3 bases are TGTGCCAGCAGTGATTTGGAGACGTTCTATGGCTACACCTTC. The whole variable domain, filled in from reference TRBV2 and TRBJ1-2, reads EPEVTQTPSHQVTQMGQEVILRCVPISNHLYFYWYRQILGQKVEFLVSFYNNEISEKSEIFDDQFSVERPDGSNFTLKIRSTKLEDSAMYFCASSDLETFYGYTFGSGTRLTVV.

This sequence joins TRBV20-1 and TRBJ1-2; D might be TRBD1 (6 bases). CDR3 length: 13 amino acids. Trimming stripped 4 bases from V and 7 bases from J, with 16 bases between. Per the germline V gene, CDR1 is DFQATT and CDR2 is SNEGSKA (reference sequence). The CDR3 reads CSAIDRIGGGYTF. The CDR3 coding sequence is TGCAGTGCTATTGACAGGATCGGGGGTGGCTACACCTTC.

This clone was counted once. The CDR3 DNA sequence: TGTGCCAGCCAGACAGGGTATACCGGGGAGCTGTTTTTT. It specifies CASQTGYTGELFF. This rearrangement joins TRBV2 to TRBJ2-2, with 7 bases lining up with TRBD1. Germline V gene data show CDR1 as SNHLY and CDR2 as FYNNEI. The CDR3 extends over 13 amino acids. V lost 8 bases to trimming and J lost 5 bases; unmatched junction nucleotides: 5.

The V and J genes are TRBV10-3 and TRBJ2-3, with TRBD2 matching over 13 bases. V was pared by 4 bases and J by 0 bases, with 7 bases of the junction left unmatched. Per the germline V gene, CDR1 is ENHRY and CDR2 is SYGVKD. The CDR3 length is 18 residues. CDR3 sequence: CAISGLAGGFESTDTQYF. CDR3 nucleotide sequence: TGTGCCATCAGTGGACTAGCGGGGGGTTTCGAGAGCACAGATACGCAGTATTTT.

The rearrangement uses TRBV6-5 and TRBJ1-5; 9 bases are a match to TRBD1. Germline values: CDR1 MNHEY, CDR2 SVGAGI. There are 15 residues in the CDR3. J gave up 6 bases and V 6 bases, and 9 bases lay outside the gene matches. The CDR3 DNA reads TGTGCCAGCAGCGGACAGGGGCAGGTCGGTCAGCCCCAGCATTTT. Its protein product is CASSGQGQVGQPQHF.

The chain recombines TRBV6-1 with TRBJ1-1, with D possibly TRBD1 on 6 matching bases. Trimming shortened V by 3 bases and J by 1 base, and 15 bases separated the two germline ends. This CDR3 has 16 amino acids. The V gene's germline CDR1 is MNHNS and CDR2 SASEGT. This CDR3 is CASSDSLRQENTEAFF. The CDR3 region has the DNA TGTGCCAGCAGTGATAGTTTAAGACAGGAGAACACTGAAGCTTTCTTT.

The genes are TRBV28 and TRBJ1-2, with 10 bases aligning to TRBD1. Germline V gives CDR1 MDHEN, CDR2 SYDVKM. The CDR3 runs to 21 residues. With 5 bases clipped from V and 6 bases from J, the junction kept 27 bases outside the gene matches. In DNA form, the CDR3 reads TGTGCCAGCAGTCCCCCCTTTGGAAGTACTACTCTCGACGGGACAGGGGATGGCTACACCTTC. Protein: CASSPPFGSTTLDGTGDGYTF.

The J gene is TRBJ1-5, the V gene TRBV19; D gene unclear. V lost 1 base, J lost 2 bases, and 9 bases lay in between. Germline CDR1 LNHDA, CDR2 SQIVND (reference sequence). The CDR3 is 15 residues long. The CDR3 DNA reads TGTGCCAGTAGTATAGGTCCAGGTGGCAATCAGCCCCAGCATTTT. Its protein product is CASSIGPGGNQPQHF.

This clone was counted once. The chain uses TRBV19 and TRBJ2-5, with 8 nucleotides matching TRBD1. The CDR3 spans 15 residues. Germline trimming cut 6 bases from V and 4 bases from J; bases unmatched to any gene: 10. Germline values: CDR1 LNHDA, CDR2 SQIVND (reference sequence). The CDR3 DNA follows: TGTGCCAGTAGATGGGGGACAGGAGAAGGAGAGACCCAGTACTTC. Amino acid sequence: CASRWGTGEGETQYF.

The chain is built from TRBV21-1 and TRBJ1-6; TRBD1, the D gene given by the table, was not confirmed from the DNA. TRBV21-1 represents a pseudogene. The CDR3 consists of 23 residues. The CDR3 nucleotides read TGTGCCAGCAGCAAAGCGCTTTTAAACCGGGACAGCCAGCTATGGTCCTATAATTCACCCCTCCACTTT. It codes for CASSKALLNRDSQLWSYNSPLHF.

This clone was detected only once. This chain links TRBV30 with TRBJ2-3; maybe TRBD2 (7 bases). V gave up 2 bases and J gave up 2 bases, with 11 bases separating them. The CDR3 runs 14 residues. Germline V gene sequence: CDR1 GTSNPN, CDR2 SVGIG (reference sequence). In nucleotides, the CDR3 is TGTGCCTGGAGTAGGGGGGGCATCACAGATACGCAGTATTTT. Protein sequence: CAWSRGGITDTQYF.

This clone appeared once. J is TRBJ2-7 and V is TRBV19; D possibly corresponds to TRBD1 (5 bases). V lost 1 base to trimming and J lost 2 bases, with 9 bases between them. The germline gives CDR1 LNHDA, CDR2 SQIVND (reference sequence). CDR3 length equals 14 residues. CDR3 protein: CASSIGTQTYEQYF. The CDR3, as DNA: TGTGCCAGTAGTATAGGGACACAAACCTACGAGCAGTACTTC.

V usage is TRBV12-3 or TRBV12-4 and J usage is TRBJ1-6; 7 nucleotides line up with TRBD1. J was trimmed by 9 bases and V by 5 bases; bases with no gene match: 4. The CDR3 has 13 amino acids. The CDR3 sequence is CASSPYRGSPLHF. The DNA for the CDR3 is TGTGCCAGCAGTCCATACAGGGGTTCACCCCTCCACTTT.